These 26 T cell receptor beta chains originate from one sample sequenced in a study of graft-versus-host responses after intestinal transplantation. Generated by immunoSEQ multiplex PCR, the TCRdb table keeps only in-frame clones and is missing some. The sample carries some 120,000 clones, around nine tenths recorded once. No cognate antigen is known for these TCRs. The input for sequencing was unstimulated CD4+ T cells sorted from spleen or lymph node cells, taken before transplant. These receptors all come from a human donor who was the organ donor for an intestinal transplant.

The chain carries TRBV6-6 and TRBJ2-3; 7 bases line up with TRBD2. This CDR3 region has 15 residues. Trimming took 2 bases from V and 6 from J; bases not matched to a gene: 8. Per the germline V gene, CDR1 is MNHNY and CDR2 is SVGAGI (reference sequence). CDR3 region: CASSYRREWPDTQYF. DNA of the CDR3: TGTGCCAGCAGTTACCGGCGGGAGTGGCCCGATACGCAGTATTTT.

V and J are TRBV5-1 and TRBJ2-2; D could derive from TRBD1 or TRBD2 (5 bases each). Germline CDR1 reads SGHRS; CDR2 reads YFSETQ. The V end was cut by 3 bases, the J end by 2 bases, with 11 bases between. The CDR3 has 15 residues. CDR3 DNA: TGCGCCAGCAGCTGGGACCTGGCAAACACCGGGGAGCTGTTTTTT. Translating gives CASSWDLANTGELFF.

The V gene is TRBV6-1, the J gene TRBJ2-5, with D possibly being TRBD1 (5 bases). The CDR3 is 15 amino acids. The germline V gene has CDR1 MNHNS and CDR2 SASEGT. The V end lost 4 bases, the J end lost 5 bases, and 17 bases lay between the germline ends. CDR3 bases: TGTGCCAGCAGTGGTGACCCAGGGTTAAGGGAGACCCAGTACTTC. This translates into CASSGDPGLRETQYF.

The J gene is TRBJ2-5, the V gene TRBV11-1; 7 bases agree with TRBD1. Germline CDR1 reads SGHAT; CDR2 reads FQDESV (reference sequence). V was clipped by 5 bases and J by 1 base; unmatched bases: 7. CDR3 length: 15 residues. CDR3 sequence (DNA): TGTGCCAGCAGCCCCCTTGGACAGGCCCAAGAGACCCAGTACTTC. Its protein is CASSPLGQAQETQYF.

The rearrangement links TRBV10-3 to TRBJ2-1, with D possibly being TRBD1 (6 bases). Deletions cut 2 bases from V and 4 bases from J, with 12 bases between. This CDR3 spans 15 amino acids. Germline CDR1 ENHRY, CDR2 SYGVKD. CDR3 sequence reads: CAISEALDSYNEQFF. The CDR3 DNA reads TGTGCCATCAGTGAGGCACTGGACAGTTACAATGAGCAGTTCTTC.

The CDR3, as DNA: TGTGCCAGCAGCGTAGAGGGTTCTAGCGGGAGTAGGGATGAGCAGTTCTTC. Its protein is CASSVEGSSGSRDEQFF. This sequence joins TRBV9 and TRBJ2-1; 10 nucleotides match TRBD2. The CDR3 consists of 17 residues. V gave up 0 bases and J gave up 8 bases; unmatched junction bases: 11. Germline V lookup: CDR1 SGDLS, CDR2 YYNGEE.

The chain has TRBV5-1 and TRBJ2-1; TRBD2 agrees at 9 bases. Germline V gives CDR1 SGHRS, CDR2 YFSETQ. The CDR3 is 14 amino acids. V lost 4 bases and J lost 7; bases outside the gene matches: 6. CDR3 region: CASSSTSGPNEQFF. CDR3 coding DNA: TGCGCCAGCAGCAGCACTAGCGGGCCGAATGAGCAGTTCTTC.

V gene TRBV30 combines with J gene TRBJ1-5; D is unclear. V dropped 1 base and J dropped 2 bases, with 9 bases sitting between them. Germline CDR1 and CDR2: GTSNPN and SVGIG (reference sequence). The CDR3 is 14 residues long. For the CDR3, the DNA is TGTGCCTGGAGTGGTGGGCTTGGCAATCAGCCCCAGCATTTT. As protein: CAWSGGLGNQPQHF.

The CDR3 sequence is CASRSTEAFF. DNA for the CDR3: TGTGCCAGCAGGTCCACAGAAGCTTTCTTT. The chain employs TRBV21-1 and TRBJ1-1; the DNA was not compared with TRBD1, the D call given in the table. TRBV21-1 is termed a pseudogene. This CDR3 spans 10 amino acids.

This sequence joins TRBV2 and TRBJ1-2; weak D call: TRBD1 (5 bases). The V and J ends lost 6 bases and 7 bases respectively, with 9 bases between them. Germline loops: CDR1 SNHLY, CDR2 FYNNEI. This CDR3 comprises 11 residues. The CDR3 loop reads CASSREVGYTF. CDR3 in DNA: TGTGCCAGCAGCAGGGAAGTTGGCTACACCTTC.

The sample holds one count of this clone. This rearrangement joins TRBV27 to TRBJ2-7, with TRBD1 matching over 7 bases. Germline loops: CDR1 MNHEY, CDR2 SMNVEV (reference sequence). The CDR3 consists of 16 residues. Germline trimming cut 2 bases from V and 2 bases from J; bases unmatched to any gene: 9. The CDR3 region has the DNA TGTGCCAGCAGTTTAAATGGGGACAGACAGGCCTACGAGCAGTACTTC. Protein: CASSLNGDRQAYEQYF.

The CDR3 is CAWSGHLGQPQHF. The CDR3 DNA sequence: TGTGCCTGGAGTGGACACCTCGGTCAGCCCCAGCATTTT. The rearrangement uses TRBV30 and TRBJ1-5; no definite D call. Looked up from germline, CDR1 is GTSNPN and CDR2 is SVGIG (reference sequence). V was pared by 1 base and J by 6 bases, with 10 bases between. CDR3 length: 13 amino acids.

DNA for the CDR3: TGTGCCAGCAGCGTAGATTTAGGGGAGACCCAGTACTTC. Translation gives CASSVDLGETQYF. The J gene is TRBJ2-5, the V gene TRBV9, with D uncertain. V lost 0 bases and J 5 bases, leaving 8 bases between the germline ends. Per the germline V gene, CDR1 is SGDLS and CDR2 is YYNGEE. The CDR3 spans 13 residues.

This clone showed up just once. The chain combines TRBV7-2 with TRBJ1-3, with 10 bases identical to TRBD1. Germline V CDR1 and CDR2: SGHTA, FQGNSA. With 5 bases clipped from V and 2 bases from J, the junction kept 6 bases outside the gene matches. The CDR3 is 16 residues long. The CDR3: CASSLDRGFPGNTIYF. CDR3 nucleotide sequence: TGTGCCAGCAGCCTGGACAGGGGGTTTCCTGGAAACACCATATATTTT.

The chain is built from TRBV11-2 and TRBJ2-7; 7 positions match TRBD1. V shed 4 bases and J 3 bases; nucleotides not matched to a gene: 6. Germline V lookup: CDR1 SGHAT, CDR2 FQNNGV. This CDR3 is 14 amino acids long. The CDR3 protein is CASSSRGGRYEQYF. DNA of the CDR3: TGTGCCAGCAGCTCCCGAGGGGGCCGCTACGAGCAGTACTTC.

The chain joins TRBV5-6 to TRBJ1-1; D possibly corresponds to TRBD1 (6 bases). Trimming left V 2 bases short and J 3 bases short, with 17 bases between. The CDR3 length is 16 residues. The V gene's germline CDR1 is SGHDT and CDR2 YYEEEE. The CDR3 coding sequence is TGTGCCAGCAGCTTTGATCCACAGGGTTATGACACTGAAGCTTTCTTT. It specifies CASSFDPQGYDTEAFF.

The J gene is TRBJ2-5, the V gene TRBV6-5; a weak D match, TRBD2 (7 bases). CDR1 is MNHEY and CDR2 is SVGAGI in the germline V gene. The CDR3 has 13 amino acids. The V gene lost 5 bases and the J gene lost 4 bases, with 11 bases spanning the gap. The chain's CDR3 is CASSRGGGETQYF. DNA of the CDR3: TGTGCCAGCAGTAGAGGGGGGGGAGAGACCCAGTACTTC.

In its sample, this clone was seen once. This rearrangement joins TRBV6-6 to TRBJ2-1; 7 positions agree with TRBD2. The CDR3 spans 16 residues. Trimming at V came to 6 bases and at J to 2 bases, leaving 10 bases not matched to a gene. CDR1 is MNHNY and CDR2 is SVGAGI in the germline V gene (reference sequence). The CDR3 region is CASSQRAGQAYNEQFF. DNA for the CDR3: TGTGCCAGCAGCCAGAGAGCGGGGCAGGCCTACAATGAGCAGTTCTTC.

The CDR3 loop is CASSTRRGEKLFF. CDR3 coding DNA: TGTGCCAGTAGTACCCGGCGGGGCGAAAAACTGTTTTTT. J is TRBJ1-4 and V is TRBV19, with D possibly TRBD1 on 5 matching bases. This CDR3 is 13 amino acids long. Germline CDR1 reads LNHDA; CDR2 reads SQIVND (reference sequence). V shed 4 bases and J shed 8 bases, with 11 bases lying between them.

The rearrangement joins TRBV10-3 to TRBJ2-5; 12 bases are shared with TRBD1. Germline V lookup: CDR1 ENHRY, CDR2 SYGVKD. The CDR3 extends over 17 amino acids. Unmatched junction bases numbered 9, after V lost 2 bases and J lost 5 bases. The CDR3 region is CAISEAPGQGAGETQYF. CDR3 nucleotide sequence: TGTGCCATCAGTGAGGCGCCGGGACAGGGGGCGGGGGAGACCCAGTACTTC.

This rearrangement joins TRBV6-6 to TRBJ1-1; TRBD1 matches at 9 bases. Germline CDR1 reads MNHNY; CDR2 reads SVGAGI (reference sequence). The CDR3 has 15 residues. V shed 5 bases, J shed 1 base, and the junction held 5 bases outside the gene matches. This chain's CDR3 is CASSPGTGWNTEAFF. CDR3 coding DNA: TGTGCCAGCAGTCCCGGGACAGGGTGGAACACTGAAGCTTTCTTT.

The chain uses TRBV7-2 and TRBJ2-3; TRBD2 matches 8 bases. With 0 bases clipped from V and 3 bases from J, the junction kept 8 bases outside the gene matches. Germline V gene lookup returns CDR1 SGHTA and CDR2 FQGNSA. This CDR3 has 17 amino acids. The CDR3 reads CASSLAASGRGTDTQYF. DNA of the CDR3: TGTGCCAGCAGCTTAGCGGCAAGCGGGAGAGGGACAGATACGCAGTATTTT.

The chain combines TRBV5-1 with TRBJ2-3; 9 positions match TRBD2. This CDR3 spans 14 amino acids. Germline assignment: CDR1 SGHRS and CDR2 YFSETQ. V was pared by 6 bases and J by 1 base, with 3 bases of the junction left unmatched. CDR3 coding DNA: TGCGCCAGCACGAAGCGGGAGGGCACAGATACGCAGTATTTT. This sequence encodes CASTKREGTDTQYF.

The V and J genes are TRBV19 and TRBJ2-3; D ambiguous. Trimming took off 4 bases at V and 3 bases at J, with 2 bases between the two ends. Germline CDR1 reads LNHDA; CDR2 reads SQIVND (reference sequence). CDR3 length: 11 amino acids. CDR3 loop: CASSKTDTQYF. In DNA, the CDR3 is TGTGCCAGTAGTAAAACAGATACGCAGTATTTT.

As concerns this clone: This CDR3 is also generated by other DNA sequences in the sample. The rearrangement links TRBV7-9 to TRBJ2-2, with TRBD1 matching over 7 bases. CDR3 length: 17 amino acids. Germline V gives CDR1 SEHNR, CDR2 FQNEAQ (reference sequence). The V and J ends lost 1 base and 5 bases, in that order; junction bases with no gene match: 10. For the CDR3, the DNA is TGTGCCAGCAGCTTAGGCTCAGGGGGTCGAGGGACCGGGGAGCTGTTTTTT. Translating it yields CASSLGSGGRGTGELFF.

The chain has TRBV7-9 and TRBJ2-3; no definite D call. The V gene's germline CDR1 is SEHNR and CDR2 FQNEAQ (reference sequence). V lost 8 bases and J 1 base, leaving 10 bases between the germline ends. The CDR3 totals 13 residues. The CDR3 DNA is TGTGCCAGCTTGCTAGGTGGCACAGATACGCAGTATTTT. Translated: CASLLGGTDTQYF.